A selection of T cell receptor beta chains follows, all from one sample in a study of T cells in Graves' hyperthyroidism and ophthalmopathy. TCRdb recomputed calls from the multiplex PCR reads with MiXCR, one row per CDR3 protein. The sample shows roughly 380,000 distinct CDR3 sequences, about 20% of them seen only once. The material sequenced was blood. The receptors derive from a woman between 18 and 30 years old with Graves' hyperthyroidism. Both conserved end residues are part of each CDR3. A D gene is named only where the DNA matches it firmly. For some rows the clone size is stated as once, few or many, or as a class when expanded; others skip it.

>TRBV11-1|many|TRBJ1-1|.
CASSQDLRARNTEAFF
TGTGCCAGCAGCCAGGACTTGCGGGCCAGGAACACTGAAGCTTTCTTT
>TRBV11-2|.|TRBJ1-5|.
CASSRERQVMNQPQHF
TGTGCCAGCAGCAGGGAACGACAGGTTATGAATCAGCCCCAGCATTTT
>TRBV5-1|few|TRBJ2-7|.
CASSLQRQWGYEQYF
TGCGCCAGCAGCTTGCAAAGACAGTGGGGGTACGAGCAGTACTTC
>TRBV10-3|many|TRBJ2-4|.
CAIIRGPYENIQYF
TGTGCCATCATCAGGGGACCCTACGAAAACATTCAGTACTTC
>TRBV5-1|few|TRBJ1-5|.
CASSSGDNQPQHF
TGCGCCAGCAGTTCAGGGGATAATCAGCCCCAGCATTTT
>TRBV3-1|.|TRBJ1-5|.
CASSQDWEPQHF
TGTGCCAGCAGCCAAGATTGGGAGCCCCAGCATTTT
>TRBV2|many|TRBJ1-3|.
CASSGIRGNGNTIYF
TGTGCCAGCAGTGGAATCAGAGGGAACGGAAACACCATATATTTT
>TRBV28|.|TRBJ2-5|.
CASSPREFETQYF
TGTGCCAGCAGTCCCAGGGAATTCGAGACCCAGTACTTC
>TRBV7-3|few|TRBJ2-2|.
CASSLTKNTGELFF
TGTGCCAGCAGCTTAACTAAAAACACCGGGGAGCTGTTTTTT
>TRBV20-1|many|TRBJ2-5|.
CSATSSGLETQYF
TGCAGTGCTACAAGTAGCGGCTTAGAGACCCAGTACTTC
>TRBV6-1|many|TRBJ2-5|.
CASREPDGVRETQYF
TGTGCCAGCAGGGAGCCGGACGGGGTACGCGAGACCCAGTACTTC
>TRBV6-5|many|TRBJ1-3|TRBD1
CASSYGQVSGNTIYF
TGTGCCAGCAGTTACGGACAGGTCTCTGGAAACACCATATATTTT
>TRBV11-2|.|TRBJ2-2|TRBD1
CASSSPGQGNPGELFF
TGTGCCAGCAGCTCACCGGGACAGGGGAACCCCGGGGAGCTGTTTTTT
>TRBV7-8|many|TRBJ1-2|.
CASSESFTVTNYGYTF
TGTGCCAGCAGCGAATCCTTTACAGTCACTAACTATGGCTACACCTTC
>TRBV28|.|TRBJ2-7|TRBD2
CASSLGLGLSYEQYF
TGTGCCAGCAGTCTCGGACTAGGACTCTCCTACGAGCAGTACTTC
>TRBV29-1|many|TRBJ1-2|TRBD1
CSVQTGTAYGYTF
TGCAGCGTTCAGACAGGGACAGCCTATGGCTACACCTTC
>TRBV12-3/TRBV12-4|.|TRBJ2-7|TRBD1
CASSWPGQGLDEQYF
TGTGCCAGCAGTTGGCCTGGACAGGGTCTTGACGAGCAGTACTTC
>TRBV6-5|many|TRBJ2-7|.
CASSYDSLTSYEQYF
TGTGCCAGCAGTTACGACAGCTTAACCTCCTACGAGCAGTACTTC
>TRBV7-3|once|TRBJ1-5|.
CASSLHRLNQPQHF
TGTGCCAGCAGTTTGCACAGACTGAATCAGCCCCAGCATTTT
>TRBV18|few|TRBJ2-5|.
CASSPLRGTYLQETQYF
TGTGCCAGCTCACCACTACGTGGCACCTATCTCCAAGAGACCCAGTACTTC
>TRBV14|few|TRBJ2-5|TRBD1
CASSPIRTGMMYQETQYF
TGTGCCAGCAGCCCTATCCGGACAGGGATGATGTACCAAGAGACCCAGTACTTC
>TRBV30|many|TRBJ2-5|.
CAWSRETQYF
TGTGCCTGGAGTAGGGAGACCCAGTACTTC
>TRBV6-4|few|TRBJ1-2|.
CASSHWRGRKEYRLYGYTF
TGTGCCAGCAGCCACTGGAGGGGCCGAAAGGAGTATCGACTCTATGGCTACACCTTC
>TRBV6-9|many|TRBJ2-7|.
CASSYFGVYEQYF
TGTGCCAGCAGTTATTTCGGCGTCTACGAGCAGTACTTC
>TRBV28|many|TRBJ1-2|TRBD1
CASSYGTGNYGYTF
TGTGCCAGCAGTTATGGGACAGGCAACTATGGCTACACCTTC
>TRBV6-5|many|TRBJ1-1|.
CASSYLGGSMNTEAFF
TGTGCCAGCAGTTACTTGGGGGGGTCAATGAACACTGAAGCTTTCTTT
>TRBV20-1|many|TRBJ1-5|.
CSASGGPSNQPQHF
TGCAGTGCTAGCGGGGGGCCTAGCAATCAGCCCCAGCATTTT
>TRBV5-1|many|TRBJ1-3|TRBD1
CASSLASGTGGNTIYF
TGCGCCAGCAGCTTGGCCTCCGGGACAGGCGGAAACACCATATATTTT